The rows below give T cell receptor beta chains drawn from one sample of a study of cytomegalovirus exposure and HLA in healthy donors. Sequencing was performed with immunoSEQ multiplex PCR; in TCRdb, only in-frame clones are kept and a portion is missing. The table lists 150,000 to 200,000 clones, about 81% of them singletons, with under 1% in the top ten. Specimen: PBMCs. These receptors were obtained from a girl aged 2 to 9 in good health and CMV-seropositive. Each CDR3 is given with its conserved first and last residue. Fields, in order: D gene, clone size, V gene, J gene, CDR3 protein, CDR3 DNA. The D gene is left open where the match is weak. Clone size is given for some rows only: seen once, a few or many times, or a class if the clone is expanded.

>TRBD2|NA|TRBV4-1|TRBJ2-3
CASSYGTSASTDTQYF
TGCGCCAGCAGCTACGGGACTAGCGCATCCACAGATACGCAGTATTTT
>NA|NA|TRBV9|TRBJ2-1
CASSVGGIPREQFF
TGTGCCAGCAGCGTAGGAGGTATTCCCCGAGAGCAGTTCTTC
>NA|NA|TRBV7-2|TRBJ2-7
CASSLDRVYEQYF
TGTGCCAGCAGCTTAGACAGGGTCTACGAGCAGTACTTC
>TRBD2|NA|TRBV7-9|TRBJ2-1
CASLGAGVMDEQFF
TGTGCCAGTCTTGGAGCGGGAGTTATGGATGAGCAGTTCTTC
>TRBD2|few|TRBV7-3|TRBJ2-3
CASSPLAGVSTDTQYF
TGTGCCAGCAGCCCACTAGCGGGAGTTAGTACAGATACGCAGTATTTT
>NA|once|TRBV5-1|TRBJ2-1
CASSLEERYNEQFF
TGCGCCAGCAGCTTGGAAGAGCGTTACAATGAGCAGTTCTTC
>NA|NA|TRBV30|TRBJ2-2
CALLSRDTGELFF
TGTGCCTTGCTATCCAGGGACACCGGGGAGCTGTTTTTT
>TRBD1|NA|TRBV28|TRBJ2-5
CASGTDQETQYF
TGTGCCAGCGGGACAGACCAAGAGACCCAGTACTTC
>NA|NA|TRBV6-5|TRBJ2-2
CASSYRGNTGELFF
TGTGCCAGCAGTTATAGAGGGAACACCGGGGAGCTGTTTTTT
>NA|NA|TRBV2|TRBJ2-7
CASSGDRGYEQYF
TGTGCCAGCAGTGGAGATAGGGGCTACGAGCAGTACTTC
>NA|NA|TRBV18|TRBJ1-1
CASSPLQGSEAFF
TGTGCCAGCTCACCCCTACAGGGCTCTGAAGCTTTCTTT
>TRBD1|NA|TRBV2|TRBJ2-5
CASKGSQGEETQYF
TGTGCCAGCAAGGGGAGCCAGGGGGAAGAGACCCAGTACTTC
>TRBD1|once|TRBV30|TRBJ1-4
CAWNRGGSGEKLFF
TGTGCCTGGAACAGGGGGGGCAGTGGGGAAAAACTGTTTTTT
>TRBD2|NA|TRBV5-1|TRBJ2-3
CASSTGSGGADTQYF
TGCGCCAGCAGCACAGGGAGCGGGGGGGCAGATACGCAGTATTTT
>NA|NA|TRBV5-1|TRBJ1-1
CASSPNSGTEAFF
TGCGCCAGCAGTCCCAATTCGGGGACTGAAGCTTTCTTT
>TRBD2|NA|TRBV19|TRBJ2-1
CASSIVAGDYNEQFF
TGTGCCAGTAGTATCGTAGCGGGAGACTACAATGAGCAGTTCTTC